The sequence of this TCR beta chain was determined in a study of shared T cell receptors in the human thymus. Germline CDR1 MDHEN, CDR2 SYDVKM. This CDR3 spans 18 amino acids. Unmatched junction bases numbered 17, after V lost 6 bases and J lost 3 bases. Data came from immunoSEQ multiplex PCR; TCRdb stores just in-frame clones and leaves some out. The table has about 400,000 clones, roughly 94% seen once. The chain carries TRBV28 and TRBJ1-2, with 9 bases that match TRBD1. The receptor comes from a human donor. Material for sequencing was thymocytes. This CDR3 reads CASSPPGQGPPNYYGYTF. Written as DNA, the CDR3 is TGTGCCAGCAGCCCTCCGGGACAGGGACCCCCAAATTACTATGGCTACACCTTC.